This T cell receptor (beta chain) was recovered during a study of shared clonotypes between healthy human individuals. This clone was counted between two and nine times. Produced via immunoSEQ multiplex PCR; TCRdb's table is partial and in-frame only. The sample includes some 1,100,000 clones, about four fifths of them seen just once. The CDR3 consists of 15 residues. The ends were cut back, 2 bases at V and 4 bases at J, with 14 bases in the middle. The germline CDR1 and CDR2 sequences are KGHSH and LQKENI. What was sequenced was memory CD4+ T cells from PBMCs. The subset was: CD45RA-negative fraction. The source of this sequence is a man aged 18 to 29 in good health. Some clones in this sample may be carry-over from other donors' samples. This chain connects TRBV18 to TRBJ1-1, with D possibly being TRBD1 (5 bases). The CDR3 protein is CASSPGAILSTEAFF. The CDR3 DNA reads as TGTGCCAGCTCACCAGGGGCTATACTAAGCACTGAAGCTTTCTTT.